These 15 T cell receptor beta chains came from one sample sequenced in a study of cytomegalovirus exposure and HLA in healthy donors. Vbeta (60) and Jbeta (13) primers were used in the PCR. TCRdb's copy holds only in-frame clones and misses some; the assay was immunoSEQ multiplex PCR. The table has over 60,000 clones, more than 70% seen once. Sequencing was done on a sample of PBMCs. Receptors were obtained from a woman between 25 and 40 years old in good health and CMV-seronegative.

The CDR3: CASSGRGLSNEKLFF. The CDR3 DNA reads as TGTGCCAGCTCGGGCAGGGGGCTGTCTAATGAAAAACTGTTTTTT. The V gene is TRBV18, the J gene TRBJ1-4; 8 bases are a match to TRBD1. The germline V gene has CDR1 KGHSH and CDR2 LQKENI. After removal of 6 bases from V and 3 bases from J, the junction contained 6 bases not matched to a gene. The length of the CDR3 is 15 residues.

This clone was seen a handful of times. J is TRBJ1-2 and V is TRBV29-1; 8 positions match TRBD1. The V gene end was trimmed by 7 bases and the J gene end by 4 bases; junction bases not matched to a gene: 5. In germline, CDR1 is SQVTM, CDR2 ANQGSEA. The CDR3 has 12 amino acids. CDR3 loop: CSGRDRSYGYTF. In nucleotides, the CDR3 is TGCAGCGGCCGGGACAGGTCCTATGGCTACACCTTC.

This clone appeared once. The chain joins TRBV15 to TRBJ2-6; TRBD2 aligns across 9 bases. Losses at the gene ends were 6 bases for V and 0 bases for J; bases not matched to a gene: 6. The germline V gene encodes CDR1 LNHNV and CDR2 YYDKDF (reference sequence). The length of the CDR3 is 17 residues. CDR3 sequence (DNA): TGTGCCACCAGGCGGCGGGAGGGAATCTCTGGGGCCAACGTCCTGACTTTC. Translating gives CATRRREGISGANVLTF.

Only a few counts were recorded for this clone. The same CDR3 is also encoded by other DNA sequences in this sample. The J gene is TRBJ1-2, the V gene TRBV19; D gene ambiguous. The CDR3 contains 14 residues. CDR1 is LNHDA, CDR2 SQIVND, per germline (reference sequence). The CDR3 bases are TGTGCTTGTTTCAAGGAGAAGGCGGCCTACGGCTACACCTTC. Encoded protein: CACFKEKAAYGYTF.

The chain uses TRBV5-8 and TRBJ1-2; D gene ambiguous. V was pared by 2 bases and J by 8 bases, with 22 bases between. Germline V gene data show CDR1 as SGHTS and CDR2 as YDEGEE. This CDR3 contains 16 residues. CDR3 sequence (DNA): TGTGCCAGCAGCTTCTATACAATGGGAGCCGTTTCGGGCTACACCTTC. Protein sequence: CASSFYTMGAVSGYTF.

The chain links TRBV5-6 to TRBJ2-2; tentative D call: TRBD2 (6 bases). V was pared by 3 bases and J by 3 bases, with 9 bases between. Germline assignment: CDR1 SGHDT and CDR2 YYEEEE. CDR3 length: 14 amino acids. CDR3 in DNA: TGTGCCAGCAGCTCGGGACTGTACACCGGGGAGCTGTTTTTT. It yields the protein CASSSGLYTGELFF.

The V gene is TRBV9, the J gene TRBJ2-2; 7 bases map to TRBD2. Germline CDR1 SGDLS, CDR2 YYNGEE. Trimming took 0 bases from V and 7 from J; bases not matched to a gene: 9. The CDR3 contains 16 residues. The DNA of the CDR3 is TGTGCCAGCAGCGTAGGCCCCCCGGGAGGTCACGGGGAGCTGTTTTTT. It is translated as CASSVGPPGGHGELFF.

The sample holds a few counts of this clone. The chain uses TRBV7-2 and TRBJ1-2; 9 nucleotides agree with TRBD1. V was clipped by 4 bases and J by 4 bases; unmatched bases: 4. This CDR3 comprises 14 residues. Per germline, CDR1 SGHTA and CDR2 FQGNSA. As DNA, the CDR3 is TGTGCCAGCAGCTCGGGACAGGGCGTCTATGGCTACACCTTC. It encodes CASSSGQGVYGYTF.

The J gene is TRBJ2-7, the V gene TRBV19; possibly TRBD1 for D (6 bases). Germline V CDR1 and CDR2: LNHDA, SQIVND (reference sequence). V was clipped by 3 bases and J by 3 bases, with 15 bases between them. This CDR3 is 15 amino acids long. CDR3 in amino acids: CASSMGWGPGYEQYV. The CDR3 DNA reads TGTGCCAGTAGTATGGGTTGGGGGCCCGGCTACGAGCAGTACGTC.

DNA of the CDR3: TGTGCCAGCAGCCAAGGACAGGGGTCGAGCACAGATACGCAGTATTTT. Translating gives CASSQGQGSSTDTQYF. The V call is TRBV14, the J call TRBJ2-3, with TRBD1 matching 8 bases. CDR1 and CDR2 (germline): SGHDN, FVKESK. This CDR3 region has 16 residues. V was clipped by 1 base and J by 0 bases; unmatched bases: 3.

V is TRBV14 and J is TRBJ1-5; D may be TRBD1 (5 bases). Germline assignment: CDR1 SGHDN and CDR2 FVKESK. The V end lost 6 bases, the J end lost 9 bases, and 18 bases lay between the germline ends. CDR3 length: 14 residues. CDR3 sequence reads: CASSPQGAQRPQHF. The CDR3, as DNA: TGTGCCAGCAGTCCCCAGGGCGCCCAACGGCCCCAGCATTTT.

This clone was detected a few times. The rearrangement uses TRBV18 and TRBJ1-1; no clear D. V dropped 2 bases and J dropped 2 bases, with 15 bases sitting between them. The germline gives CDR1 KGHSH, CDR2 LQKENI. CDR3 length equals 16 residues. Here the CDR3 reads CASSPIRENSNTEAFF. The CDR3 nucleotides read TGTGCCAGCTCACCAATTCGAGAAAACTCTAACACTGAAGCTTTCTTT.

CDR3 in DNA: TGTGCCAGCAGCCATGGGGACAGCCGAAACACTGAAGCTTTCTTT. It encodes CASSHGDSRNTEAFF. The chain uses TRBV11-1 and TRBJ1-1; 7 nucleotides line up with TRBD1. There are 15 residues in the CDR3. V lost 5 bases, J lost 2 bases, and 8 bases stayed unmatched. From germline, CDR1 is SGHAT and CDR2 FQDESV (reference sequence).

There are a few counts of this clone. The chain has TRBV4-1 and TRBJ1-1; D ambiguous. CDR1 is MGHRA and CDR2 is YSYEKL in the germline V gene. This CDR3 region has 15 residues. V was cut by 4 bases and J by 0 bases, with 12 bases left in between. CDR3: CASSPGEQMNTEAFF. In DNA, the CDR3 is TGCGCCAGCAGCCCCGGAGAACAAATGAACACTGAAGCTTTCTTT.

The V call is TRBV5-5, the J call TRBJ2-3; the D gene is possibly TRBD2 (5 bases). V was shortened by 2 bases and J by 0 bases, with 22 bases between the two germline ends. The CDR3 contains 19 residues. CDR1 SGHKS and CDR2 YYEKEE come from the germline V gene (reference sequence). The CDR3 DNA is TGTGCCAGCAGCTTAGGCCTAGCAGGACTTAAGGGTAGCACAGATACGCAGTATTTT. It is translated as CASSLGLAGLKGSTDTQYF.